Only one count was recorded for the clone carrying this T cell receptor (beta chain). Authors' data handling: Amplified reference gene primers provided the basis for estimating nucleated cell counts. Repertoires were generated with immunoSEQ multiplex PCR, while TCRdb's copy carries only in-frame clones and drops some. V and J calls and clone size are those listed in that table; D and trimming were worked out from the DNA. The table lists roughly 160,000 clones, around three quarters of them singletons. Everyone who took part was about 18 to 90 years old, and they came from about two dozen US areas. The data were taken from a study of blood T cell repertoires in COVID-19. The wider study: In Cohort 3, a recovered donor had either two negative PCRs, clearance, or symptom resolution. T cells, B-cell-depleted T cells, or PBMCs provided the cDNA or gDNA that served as material.

Germline V lookup: CDR1 SGHTA, CDR2 FQGTGA. Trimming cost V 8 bases and J 3 bases, with 13 bases left between them. CDR3 length: 13 amino acids. This sequence joins TRBV7-3 and TRBJ1-1; D uncertain. This TCR came from a woman in her 70s in a cohort exposed to, infected with or recovered from COVID-19 (not recorded which). The sequenced material came from PBMCs or T cells enriched from blood (not recorded which). Here the CDR3 DNA reads TGTGCCAGCGGAAGAACGAGGGACACTGAAGCTTTCTTT. It translates to CASGRTRDTEAFF.